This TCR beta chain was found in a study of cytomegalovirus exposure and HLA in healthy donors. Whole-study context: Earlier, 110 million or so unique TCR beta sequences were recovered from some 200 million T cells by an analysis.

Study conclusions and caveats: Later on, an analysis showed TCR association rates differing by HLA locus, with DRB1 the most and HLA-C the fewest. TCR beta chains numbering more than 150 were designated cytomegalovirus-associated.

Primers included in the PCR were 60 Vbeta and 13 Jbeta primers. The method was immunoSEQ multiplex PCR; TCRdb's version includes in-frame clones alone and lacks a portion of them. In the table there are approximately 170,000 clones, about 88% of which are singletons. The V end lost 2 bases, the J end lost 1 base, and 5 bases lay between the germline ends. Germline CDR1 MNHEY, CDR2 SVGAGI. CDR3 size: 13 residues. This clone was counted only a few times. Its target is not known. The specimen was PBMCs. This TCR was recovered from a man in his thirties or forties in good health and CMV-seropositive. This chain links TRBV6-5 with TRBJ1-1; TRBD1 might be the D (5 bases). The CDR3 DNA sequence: TGTGCCAGCAGTTACGACAGGAACACTGAAGCTTTCTTT. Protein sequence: CASSYDRNTEAFF.